Following are 11 T cell receptor beta chains from one sample sequenced in a study of Ad26.COV2.S vaccination and SARS-CoV-2 variants. The treatment denotes: around 19 received Ad26.COV2.S at low or high dose, single or two shots; 5 received placebo; per-sample allocation not given. Sampling took place 63 days after the first vaccine or placebo injection. Only in-frame clones appear in the TCRdb table, and some are missing; sequencing was by immunoSEQ multiplex PCR. The profile shows roughly 380,000 clones, approximately 90% of them singletons. This material consisted of peripheral blood, taken in a trial of Ad26.COV2.S vaccine versus placebo. These receptors were obtained from a person between 18 and 65 years old who received the Ad26.COV2.S COVID-19 vaccine or a placebo.

CDR3 in amino acids: CASSLIKNGETQYF. In DNA form, the CDR3 reads TGCGCCAGCAGCTTGATTAAGAACGGAGAGACCCAGTACTTC. This chain joins TRBV5-1 and TRBJ2-5; D unclear. Trimming left V 1 base short and J 4 bases short, with 11 bases between. The CDR3 covers 14 residues. Germline CDR1 and CDR2: SGHRS and YFSETQ.

The chain is built from TRBV4-2 and TRBJ1-2; no firm D call. Germline V gene data show CDR1 as LGHNA and CDR2 as YNFKEQ. This CDR3 is built from 14 residues. With 4 bases removed from V and 8 bases from J, the gap between germline ends came to 17 bases. The CDR3 region has the DNA TGTGCCAGCAGCCTGCGGATCAACGGGCTAGGCTACACCTTC. Translating it yields CASSLRINGLGYTF.

The chain combines TRBV4-3 with TRBJ1-4; 8 positions agree with TRBD1. The ends lost 3 bases at V and 8 bases at J; junction bases unmatched: 8. Germline CDR1 LGHNA, CDR2 YSLEER. This CDR3 is 15 amino acids long. The CDR3, as DNA: TGCGCCAGCAGCCACCTCGGACAGGGTGAAGAAAAACTGTTTTTT. Protein sequence: CASSHLGQGEEKLFF.

The chain joins TRBV19 to TRBJ2-7; 7 bases fit TRBD1. This CDR3 has 15 amino acids. Losses at the gene ends were 6 bases for V and 1 base for J; bases not matched to a gene: 9. CDR1 LNHDA and CDR2 SQIVND come from the germline V gene (reference sequence). CDR3: CASRTGTENSYEQYF. CDR3 nucleotides: TGTGCCAGTAGGACCGGGACAGAAAATTCCTACGAGCAGTACTTC.

This chain connects TRBV18 to TRBJ2-2; tentative D call: TRBD2 (7 bases). Germline CDR1 KGHSH, CDR2 LQKENI. The CDR3 spans 20 residues. With 1 base removed from V and 0 bases from J, the gap between germline ends came to 21 bases. The chain's CDR3 is CASSPRLVRAGDTNTGELFF. The DNA of the CDR3 is TGTGCCAGCTCACCACGCCTTGTTCGGGCGGGGGACACGAACACCGGGGAGCTGTTTTTT.

The chain couples TRBV11-3 to TRBJ1-1; 10 bases are shared with TRBD1. CDR1 is SGHNT and CDR2 is YENEEA in the germline V gene. Trimming at V came to 3 bases and at J to 3 bases, leaving 7 bases not matched to a gene. The CDR3 is 16 residues long. The CDR3 sequence is CASSFSPGQGHTEAFF. The CDR3 DNA follows: TGTGCCAGCAGCTTCTCCCCGGGACAGGGGCACACTGAAGCTTTCTTT.

This clone was picked up one time. This chain links TRBV28 with TRBJ1-4; possibly TRBD1 for D (5 bases). CDR1 is MDHEN, CDR2 SYDVKM, per germline. The CDR3 is made up of 14 amino acids. Trimming took off 5 bases at V and 6 bases at J, with 13 bases between the two ends. CDR3 DNA sequence: TGTGCCAGCAGTCCCCAAGGGGAGGATGAAAAACTGTTTTTT. Translated, it gives CASSPQGEDEKLFF.

This sequence joins TRBV10-3 and TRBJ1-3; no clear D gene. CDR1 and CDR2 (germline): ENHRY, SYGVKD. V was shortened by 0 bases and J by 2 bases, with 8 bases between the two germline ends. The CDR3 runs to 15 residues. In DNA, the CDR3 is TGTGCCATCAGTGAGTCTGGGGATCCTGGAAACACCATATATTTT. Its protein product is CAISESGDPGNTIYF.

This rearrangement joins TRBV19 to TRBJ1-2; D is possibly TRBD1 (5 bases). This CDR3 contains 15 residues. With 3 bases removed from V and 0 bases from J, the gap between germline ends came to 11 bases. The germline V gene encodes CDR1 LNHDA and CDR2 SQIVND (reference sequence). The CDR3 sequence is CASSMDTSPNYGYTF. DNA for the CDR3: TGTGCCAGTAGTATGGACACCAGCCCTAACTATGGCTACACCTTC.

V gene TRBV6-2 or TRBV6-3 combines with J gene TRBJ1-1; D remains ambiguous. Trimming took 2 bases from V and 6 from J, leaving 10 bases between them. The CDR3 is made up of 13 amino acids. The V gene's germline CDR1 is MNHEY and CDR2 SVGEGT. Here the CDR3 DNA reads TGTGCCAGCAGTTACGGACCTCGTCCTGAAGCTTTCTTT. It translates to CASSYGPRPEAFF.

This clone was detected a few times. The chain uses TRBV5-1 and TRBJ2-3; 10 positions agree with TRBD1. V was pared by 4 bases and J by 4 bases, with 6 bases of the junction left unmatched. This CDR3 has 15 residues. Looked up from germline, CDR1 is SGHRS and CDR2 is YFSETQ. CDR3 in amino acids: CASSGLGTGADTQYF. CDR3 in DNA: TGCGCCAGCAGCGGATTAGGGACAGGGGCAGATACGCAGTATTTT.